This T cell receptor beta chain was profiled in a study of cytomegalovirus exposure and HLA in healthy donors. General study points: Within the 95 to 150 validation repertoires, first-cohort TCR clusters tended to co-occur, according to a later analysis. While the bulk of TCR sequences proved rare, some public TCRs turned up in many donors.

Trimming left V 5 bases short and J 4 bases short, with 9 bases between. The V gene's germline CDR1 is SGHTA and CDR2 FQGNSA. The CDR3 runs 12 residues. The protocol was immunoSEQ multiplex PCR, while the TCRdb copy is restricted to in-frame clones and leaves out a portion. The sample lists 76,000 or so clones, approximately 94% occurring once. This clone was seen a few times. Its antigen remains unidentified. Sequenced material: PBMCs. The chain recombines TRBV7-2 with TRBJ2-7, with no clear D. The receptor was isolated from a woman aged 18-29 years in good health and CMV-seropositive. Here the CDR3 reads CASSVTAYEQYF. The CDR3 DNA reads as TGTGCCAGCAGCGTTACAGCTTACGAGCAGTACTTC.